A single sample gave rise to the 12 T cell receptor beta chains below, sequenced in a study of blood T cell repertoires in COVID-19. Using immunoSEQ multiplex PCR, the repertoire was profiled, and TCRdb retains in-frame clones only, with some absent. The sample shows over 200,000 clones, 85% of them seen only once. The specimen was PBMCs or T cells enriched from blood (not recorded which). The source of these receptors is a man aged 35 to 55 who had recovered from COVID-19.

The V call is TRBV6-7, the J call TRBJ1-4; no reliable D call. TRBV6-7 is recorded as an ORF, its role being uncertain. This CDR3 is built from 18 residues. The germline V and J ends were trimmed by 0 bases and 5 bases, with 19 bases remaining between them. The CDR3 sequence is CASSYSNRRQQVNEKLFF. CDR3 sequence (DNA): TGTGCCAGCAGTTACTCGAATCGCAGGCAGCAAGTGAATGAAAAACTGTTTTTT.

This CDR3 reads CATSDPRASETQYF. The CDR3 DNA reads as TGTGCCACCAGTGATCCGAGGGCCTCGGAGACCCAGTACTTC. The chain uses TRBV24-1 and TRBJ2-5; D is possibly TRBD2 (5 bases). V was pared by 3 bases and J by 5 bases, with 12 bases between. CDR3 size: 14 residues. In germline, CDR1 is KGHDR, CDR2 SFDVKD.

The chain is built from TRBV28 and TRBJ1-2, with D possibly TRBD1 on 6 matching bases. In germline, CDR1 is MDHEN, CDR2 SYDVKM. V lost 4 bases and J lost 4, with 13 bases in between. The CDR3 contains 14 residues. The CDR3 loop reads CASSSGGQGYGYTF. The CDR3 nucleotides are TGTGCCAGCAGTTCGGGGGGACAAGGCTATGGCTACACCTTC.

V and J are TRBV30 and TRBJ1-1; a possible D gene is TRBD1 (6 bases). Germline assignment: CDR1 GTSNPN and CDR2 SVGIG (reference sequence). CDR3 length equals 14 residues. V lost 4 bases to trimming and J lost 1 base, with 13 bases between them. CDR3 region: CAWKGGWANTEAFF. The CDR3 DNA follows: TGTGCCTGGAAGGGGGGGTGGGCGAACACTGAAGCTTTCTTT.

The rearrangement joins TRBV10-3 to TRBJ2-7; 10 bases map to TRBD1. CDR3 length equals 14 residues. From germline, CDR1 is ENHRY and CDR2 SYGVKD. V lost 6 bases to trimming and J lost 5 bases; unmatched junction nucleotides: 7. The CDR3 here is CAISPGTGVDEQYF. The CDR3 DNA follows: TGTGCCATCAGCCCCGGGACAGGGGTCGACGAGCAGTACTTC.

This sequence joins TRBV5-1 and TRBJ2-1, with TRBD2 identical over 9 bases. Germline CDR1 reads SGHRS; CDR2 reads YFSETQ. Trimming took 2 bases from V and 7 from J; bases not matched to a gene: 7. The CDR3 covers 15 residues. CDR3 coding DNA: TGCGCCAGCAGCTTTAGCGGGAGCCACGAAAATGAGCAGTTCTTC. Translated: CASSFSGSHENEQFF.

The CDR3 reads CASSPTTGGYDEQYF. The CDR3 DNA reads TGTGCCAGCAGCCCGACGACAGGGGGATACGACGAGCAGTACTTC. The gene calls are TRBV9 and TRBJ2-7; TRBD1 matches at 9 bases. CDR3 length equals 15 residues. Losses at the gene ends were 4 bases for V and 5 bases for J; bases not matched to a gene: 10. Germline CDR1 is SGDLS and CDR2 is YYNGEE.

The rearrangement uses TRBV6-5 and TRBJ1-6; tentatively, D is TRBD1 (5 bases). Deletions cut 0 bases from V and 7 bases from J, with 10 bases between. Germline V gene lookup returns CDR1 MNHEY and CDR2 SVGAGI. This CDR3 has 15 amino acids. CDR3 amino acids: CASSYSNRRNSPLHF. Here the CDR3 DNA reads TGTGCCAGCAGTTACTCGAACAGGAGAAATTCACCCCTCCACTTT.

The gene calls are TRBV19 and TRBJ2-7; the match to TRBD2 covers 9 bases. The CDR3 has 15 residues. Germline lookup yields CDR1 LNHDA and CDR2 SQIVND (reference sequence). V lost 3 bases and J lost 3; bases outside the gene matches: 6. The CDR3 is CASSIILAGIYEQYF. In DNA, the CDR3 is TGTGCCAGTAGTATCATCCTAGCGGGAATCTACGAGCAGTACTTC. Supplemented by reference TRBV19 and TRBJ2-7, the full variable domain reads DGGITQSPKYLFRKEGQNVTLSCEQNLNHDAMYWYRQDPGQGLRLIYYSQIVNDFQKGDIAEGYSVSREKKESFPLTVTSAQKNPTAFYLCASSIILAGIYEQYFGPGTRLTVT.

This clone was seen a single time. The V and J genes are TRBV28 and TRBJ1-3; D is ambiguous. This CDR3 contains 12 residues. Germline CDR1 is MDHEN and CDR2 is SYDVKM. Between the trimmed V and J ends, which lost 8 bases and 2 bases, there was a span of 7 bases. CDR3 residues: CASFGPGNTIYF. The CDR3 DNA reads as TGTGCCAGCTTTGGGCCTGGAAACACCATATATTTT.

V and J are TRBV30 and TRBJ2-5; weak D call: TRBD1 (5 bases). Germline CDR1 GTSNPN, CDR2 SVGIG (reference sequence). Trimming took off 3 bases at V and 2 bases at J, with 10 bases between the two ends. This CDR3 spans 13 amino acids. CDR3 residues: CAWRGAKQETQYF. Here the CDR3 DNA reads TGTGCCTGGAGAGGGGCGAAACAAGAGACCCAGTACTTC.

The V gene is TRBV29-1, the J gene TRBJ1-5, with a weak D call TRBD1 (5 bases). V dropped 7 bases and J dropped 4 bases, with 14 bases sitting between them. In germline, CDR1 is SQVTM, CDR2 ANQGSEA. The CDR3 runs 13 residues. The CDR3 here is CSALAGVNQPQHF. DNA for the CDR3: TGCAGCGCCCTGGCGGGGGTGAATCAGCCCCAGCATTTT.